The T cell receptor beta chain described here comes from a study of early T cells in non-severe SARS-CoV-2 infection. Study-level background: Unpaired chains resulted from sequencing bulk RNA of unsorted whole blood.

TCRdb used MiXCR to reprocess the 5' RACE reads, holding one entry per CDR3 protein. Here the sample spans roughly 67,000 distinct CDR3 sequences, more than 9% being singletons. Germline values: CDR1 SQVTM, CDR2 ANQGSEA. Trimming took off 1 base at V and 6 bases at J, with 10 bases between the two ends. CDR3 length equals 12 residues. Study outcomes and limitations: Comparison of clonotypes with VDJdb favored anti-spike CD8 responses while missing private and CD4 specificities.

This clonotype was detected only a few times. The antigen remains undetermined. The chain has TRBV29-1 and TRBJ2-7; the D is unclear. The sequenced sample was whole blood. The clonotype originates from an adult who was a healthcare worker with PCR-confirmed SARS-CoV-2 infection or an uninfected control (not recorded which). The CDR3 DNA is TGCAGCGTTGAAGGGGCGTACCCCGAGCAGTACTTC. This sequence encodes CSVEGAYPEQYF.